This TCR beta chain was documented in a study of CD8 T cells in ankylosing spondylitis. MiXCR, applied by TCRdb to the 5' RACE reads, yields one record per CDR3 protein. The repertoire consists of more than 95,000 distinct CDR3 sequences, with almost 8.5% occurring once and the leading ten covering nearly 10%. The CDR3 length is 16 residues. V was pared by 0 bases and J by 3 bases, with 11 bases between. Per the germline V gene, CDR1 is LNHDA and CDR2 is SQIVND (reference sequence). This clonotype came up many times. This sequence was found in a male donor with ankylosing spondylitis or in good health (not recorded which). Sequenced material: blood, either unsorted or a sorted T cell fraction (not recorded which). The V gene is TRBV19, the J gene TRBJ1-4; no reliable D call. As DNA, the CDR3 is TGTGCCAGTAGTATAGAGGACGGGCGCCCTAATGAAAAACTGTTTTTT. This sequence encodes CASSIEDGRPNEKLFF. Combining the CDR3 with reference TRBV19 and TRBJ1-4 gives the whole variable domain DGGITQSPKYLFRKEGQNVTLSCEQNLNHDAMYWYRQDPGQGLRLIYYSQIVNDFQKGDIAEGYSVSREKKESFPLTVTSAQKNPTAFYLCASSIEDGRPNEKLFFGSGTQLSVL.